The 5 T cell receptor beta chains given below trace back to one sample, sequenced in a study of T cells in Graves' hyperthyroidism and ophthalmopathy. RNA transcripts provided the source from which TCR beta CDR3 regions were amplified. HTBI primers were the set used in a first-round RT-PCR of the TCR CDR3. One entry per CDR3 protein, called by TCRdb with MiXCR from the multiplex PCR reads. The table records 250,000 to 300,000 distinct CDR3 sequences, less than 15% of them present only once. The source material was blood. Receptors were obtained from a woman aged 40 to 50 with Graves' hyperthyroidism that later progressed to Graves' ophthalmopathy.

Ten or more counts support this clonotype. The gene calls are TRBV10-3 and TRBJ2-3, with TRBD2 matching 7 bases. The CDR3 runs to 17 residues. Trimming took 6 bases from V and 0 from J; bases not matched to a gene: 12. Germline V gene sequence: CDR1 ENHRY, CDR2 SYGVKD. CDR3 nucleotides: TGTGCCATCAGATCAAAAAGCGGGACCTCTAGCACAGATACGCAGTATTTT. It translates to CAIRSKSGTSSTDTQYF.

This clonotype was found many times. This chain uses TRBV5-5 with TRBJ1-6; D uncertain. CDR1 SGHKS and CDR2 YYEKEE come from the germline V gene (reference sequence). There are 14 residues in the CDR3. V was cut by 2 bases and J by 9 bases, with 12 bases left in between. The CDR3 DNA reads TGTGCCAGCAGCTTCCACCGGAGAGGTTCACCCCTCCACTTT. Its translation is CASSFHRRGSPLHF.

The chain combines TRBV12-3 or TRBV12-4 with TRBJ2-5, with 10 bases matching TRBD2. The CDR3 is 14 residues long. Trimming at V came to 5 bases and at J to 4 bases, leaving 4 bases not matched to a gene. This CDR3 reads CASSLVAGGETQYF. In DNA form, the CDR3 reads TGTGCCAGCAGTCTAGTAGCGGGGGGAGAGACCCAGTACTTC.

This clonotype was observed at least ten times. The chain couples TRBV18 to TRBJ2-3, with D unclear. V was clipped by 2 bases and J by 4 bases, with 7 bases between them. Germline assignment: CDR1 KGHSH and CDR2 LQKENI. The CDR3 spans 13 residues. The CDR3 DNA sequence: TGTGCCAGCTCACCAAGGCAAGCAGATACGCAGTATTTT. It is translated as CASSPRQADTQYF.

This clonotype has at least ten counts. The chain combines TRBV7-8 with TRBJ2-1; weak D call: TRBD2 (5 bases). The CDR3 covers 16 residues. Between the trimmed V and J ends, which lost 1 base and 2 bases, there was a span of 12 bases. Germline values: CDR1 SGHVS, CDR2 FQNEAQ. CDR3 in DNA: TGTGCCAGCAGCTTAGATTCGCAGCGGACCTACAATGAGCAGTTCTTC. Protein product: CASSLDSQRTYNEQFF.